These T cell receptor beta chains were read from a single sample in a study of cytomegalovirus exposure and HLA in healthy donors. The repertoire was sequenced with immunoSEQ multiplex PCR; TCRdb's copy has only in-frame clones and lacks some. The sample lists 110,000 to 150,000 clones; 73% were seen once. The source material was PBMCs. The source is a human donor in good health. Both conserved end residues are part of each CDR3. A D gene is named only where the DNA matches it firmly. Size values are once, few and many counts, or a class for expanded clones, and some rows have none.

>TRBV19|-|TRBJ2-5|TRBD2
CASSVGLAPETQYF
TGTGCCAGTAGTGTCGGACTAGCTCCAGAGACCCAGTACTTC
>TRBV7-6|-|TRBJ1-1|-
CASRLTSGTEAFF
TGTGCCAGCAGGTTGACATCGGGGACTGAAGCTTTCTTT
>TRBV6-5|-|TRBJ2-5|-
CASSRQETQYF
TGTGCCAGCAGCAGACAAGAGACCCAGTACTTC
>TRBV7-9|-|TRBJ1-2|-
CASSLGVTGYYGYTF
TGTGCCAGCAGCTTAGGGGTTACGGGGTACTATGGCTACACCTTC
>TRBV27|once|TRBJ2-5|TRBD1
CASSSLRQGVETQYF
TGTGCCAGCAGTTCCCTCCGACAGGGTGTAGAGACCCAGTACTTC
>TRBV6-1|-|TRBJ1-2|-
CASSVERSYGYTF
TGTGCCAGCAGTGTAGAACGGAGCTATGGCTACACCTTC
>TRBV29-1|-|TRBJ2-2|TRBD1
CSASGTENTGELFF
TGCAGCGCCTCCGGGACAGAGAACACCGGGGAGCTGTTTTTT
>TRBV27|-|TRBJ2-7|TRBD1
CASGYTGTGVYEQYF
TGTGCCAGCGGGTACACCGGGACAGGAGTCTACGAGCAGTACTTC
>TRBV30|-|TRBJ2-2|-
CAWSVRTSGELFF
TGTGCCTGGAGTGTACGAACGAGCGGGGAGCTGTTTTTT
>TRBV7-8|-|TRBJ1-5|-
CASSPTGGRGPQHF
TGTGCCAGCAGTCCCACGGGGGGCAGAGGGCCCCAGCATTTT
>TRBV28|few|TRBJ1-4|-
CASSPLPSTGLRNEKLFF
TGTGCCAGCAGTCCCTTACCCTCGACAGGCCTTCGTAATGAAAAACTGTTTTTT
>TRBV19|-|TRBJ1-3|-
CASSYLGNTIYF
TGTGCCAGTAGTTATCTTGGAAACACCATATATTTT
>TRBV27|-|TRBJ2-1|TRBD2
CASSPLWTSGKSSYNEQFF
TGTGCCAGCAGTCCATTATGGACTAGCGGCAAGTCTTCCTACAATGAGCAGTTCTTC
>TRBV7-9|few|TRBJ1-2|TRBD1
CASSLGTGVGYTF
TGTGCCAGCAGCTTGGGGACAGGGGTTGGCTACACCTTC
>TRBV13|-|TRBJ2-3|-
CASSLNLRSTDTQYF
TGTGCCAGCAGCTTAAATCTACGGAGCACAGATACGCAGTATTTT
>TRBV6-4|once|TRBJ2-7|TRBD2
CASPARTSGGESSYEQYF
TGTGCCAGCCCCGCACGGACTAGCGGGGGGGAGAGCTCCTACGAGCAGTACTTC
>TRBV7-9|-|TRBJ2-5|-
CSSSLAETRETQYF
TGTTCCAGCAGCTTGGCCGAGACTAGAGAGACCCAGTACTTC
>TRBV7-8|-|TRBJ1-6|TRBD1
CASSLARQGSNSPLHF
TGTGCCAGCAGCTTAGCCCGACAGGGTAGTAATTCACCCCTCCACTTT
>TRBV5-1|-|TRBJ2-7|-
CASSWGDRAYEQYF
TGCGCCAGCAGCTGGGGGGACAGAGCCTACGAGCAGTACTTC
>TRBV15|-|TRBJ1-2|-
CATSTNLLRGDYGYTF
TGTGCCACCAGCACCAATCTTCTCCGAGGTGACTATGGCTACACCTTC
>TRBV19|-|TRBJ2-7|-
CASSIAGAREQYF
TGTGCCAGTAGTATAGCTGGGGCGCGCGAGCAGTACTTC
>TRBV7-2|-|TRBJ1-5|TRBD1
CASSLGGGQGNQPQHF
TGTGCCAGCAGCTTAGGGGGGGGACAGGGCAATCAGCCCCAGCATTTT
>TRBV29-1|-|TRBJ1-2|TRBD1
CSAEGTAYGYTF
TGCAGTGCTGAAGGGACAGCCTATGGCTACACCTTC
>TRBV27|-|TRBJ2-2|TRBD2
CASSLSQRGGTGELFF
TGTGCCAGCAGTTTAAGCCAGCGGGGGGGCACCGGGGAGCTGTTTTTT
>TRBV6-1|-|TRBJ1-2|-
CASRQANYGYTF
TGTGCCAGCAGACAGGCTAACTATGGCTACACCTTC
>TRBV4-1|-|TRBJ2-7|-
CASSQGQGCEQYF
TGCGCCAGCAGCCAAGGCCAGGGTTGCGAGCAGTACTTC
>TRBV11-2|few|TRBJ1-2|-
CASSLMLQVGSYGYTF
TGTGCCAGCAGCTTAATGTTACAGGTTGGGTCCTATGGCTACACCTTC